This T cell receptor beta chain originates from a study of OX40 agonist ivuxolimab in advanced cancers. This CDR3 spans 16 amino acids. CDR1 SGDLS and CDR2 YYNGEE come from the germline V gene. Unmatched junction bases numbered 9, after V lost 3 bases and J lost 5 bases. Sequenced by immunoSEQ multiplex PCR; TCRdb stores in-frame clones only, minus some. The sample consists of 70,000 or so clones, approximately 86% of them appearing once. The sequence came from an adult with an advanced solid tumor such as melanoma, head and neck, liver or kidney cancer. This chain links TRBV9 with TRBJ2-3, with 10 bases matching TRBD2. This specimen was CD4+ or CD8+ T cells sorted from blood, taken in a trial of the OX40 agonist ivuxolimab. The CDR3 reads CASSERGTSGKDTQYF. The CDR3 coding sequence is TGTGCCAGCAGCGAGAGAGGCACTAGCGGGAAAGATACGCAGTATTTT.